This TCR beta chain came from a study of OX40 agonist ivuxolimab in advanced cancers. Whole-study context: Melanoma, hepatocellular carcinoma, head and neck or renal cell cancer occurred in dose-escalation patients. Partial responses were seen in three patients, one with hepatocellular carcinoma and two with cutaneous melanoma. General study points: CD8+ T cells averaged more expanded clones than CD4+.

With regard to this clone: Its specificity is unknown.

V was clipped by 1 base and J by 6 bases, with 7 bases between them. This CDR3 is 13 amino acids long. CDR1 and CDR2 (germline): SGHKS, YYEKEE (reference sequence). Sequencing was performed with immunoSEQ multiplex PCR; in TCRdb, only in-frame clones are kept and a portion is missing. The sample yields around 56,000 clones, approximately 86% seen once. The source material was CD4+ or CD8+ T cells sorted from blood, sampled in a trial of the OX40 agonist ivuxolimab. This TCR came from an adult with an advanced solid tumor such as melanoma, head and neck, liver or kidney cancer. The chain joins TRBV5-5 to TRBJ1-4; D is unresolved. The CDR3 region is CASSLNRDEKLFF. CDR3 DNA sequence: TGTGCCAGCAGCTTGAACCGGGATGAAAAACTGTTTTTT. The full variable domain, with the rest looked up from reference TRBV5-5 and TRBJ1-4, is DAGVTQSPTHLIKTRGQQVTLRCSPISGHKSVSWYQQVLGQGPQFIFQYYEKEERGRGNFPDRFSARQFPNYSSELNVNALLLGDSALYLCASSLNRDEKLFFGSGTQLSVL.